The 23 T cell receptor beta chains below all came from one sample that was sequenced in a study of T cell repertoires in cytomegalovirus infection. TCRdb recomputed calls from the reads with MiXCR, one row per CDR3 protein. The table lists about 490,000 distinct CDR3 sequences, 16% of them singletons, with approximately 24% in the top ten. The sequenced sample consisted of CD8+ T cells from PBMCs. Receptors were obtained from a human donor in good health (CMV status not recorded). Some clones in this sample may be carry-over from other donors' samples.

The chain joins TRBV9 to TRBJ2-5; possibly TRBD1 for D (6 bases). The germline V and J ends were trimmed by 5 bases and 2 bases, with 10 bases remaining between them. Per the germline V gene, CDR1 is SGDLS and CDR2 is YYNGEE. The CDR3 contains 13 residues. CDR3 bases: TGTGCCAGCAGTGGGACAAGTCAAGAGACCCAGTACTTC. This encodes CASSGTSQETQYF. The complete variable domain, with remaining parts taken from reference TRBV9 and TRBJ2-5, reads DSGVTQTPKHLITATGQRVTLRCSPRSGDLSVYWYQQSLDQGLQFLIQYYNGEERAKGNILERFSAQQFPDLHSELNLSSLELGDSALYFCASSGTSQETQYFGPGTRLLVL.

This chain uses TRBV30 with TRBJ2-1, with D maybe TRBD2 (5 bases). Germline V gene data show CDR1 as GTSNPN and CDR2 as SVGIG (reference sequence). The CDR3 extends over 13 amino acids. The V end was cut by 3 bases, the J end by 4 bases, with 10 bases between. CDR3 in amino acids: CAWRERSYNEQFF. The CDR3 bases are TGTGCCTGGAGGGAGCGGTCTTACAATGAGCAGTTCTTC.

This clonotype was seen a handful of times. This rearrangement joins TRBV5-5 to TRBJ2-1; D perhaps matches TRBD1 (5 bases). The V end lost 7 bases, the J end lost 9 bases, and 17 bases lay between the germline ends. This CDR3 spans 13 amino acids. Germline CDR1 SGHKS, CDR2 YYEKEE (reference sequence). The CDR3 nucleotides are TGTGCCAGCGGTAGGGGCGTTATTGGTGAGCAGTTCTTC. It yields the protein CASGRGVIGEQFF.

Many counts were recorded for this clonotype. This sequence joins TRBV7-3 and TRBJ2-5, with D perhaps matching TRBD2 (5 bases). Looked up from germline, CDR1 is SGHTA and CDR2 is FQGTGA. Deletions cut 2 bases from V and 5 bases from J, with 9 bases between. The CDR3 totals 13 residues. The DNA of the CDR3 is TGTGCCAGCAGCTTAGACTCGGGGGAGACCCAGTACTTC. As protein: CASSLDSGETQYF.

A note on this clonotype: A much larger clone sits a single nucleotide away, making a read error possible. V and J are TRBV12-3 or TRBV12-4 and TRBJ1-2, with D perhaps TRBD1 (5 bases). This CDR3 is 13 amino acids long. The CDR3 nucleotides are TGTGCCAGCAACTCCCGCAGGGATTATGGCTACAACTTC. Translated, it gives CASNSRRDYGYNF.

This clonotype has just a few counts. The chain has TRBV6-6 and TRBJ1-5, with TRBD1 matching 10 bases. The V segment lost 8 bases and the J segment 4 bases; nucleotides outside the gene matches: 5. CDR1 MNHNY and CDR2 SVGAGI come from the germline V gene (reference sequence). The CDR3 has 14 residues. CDR3: CASWRQGANQPQHF. Here the CDR3 DNA reads TGTGCCAGCTGGAGACAGGGGGCGAATCAGCCCCAGCATTTT.

This clonotype was counted ten times or more. The rearrangement joins TRBV6-1 to TRBJ1-6; no definite D call. The V end lost 1 base, the J end lost 7 bases, and 14 bases lay between the germline ends. This CDR3 is 16 amino acids long. CDR1 and CDR2 from the germline V gene are MNHNS and SASEGT. The CDR3, as DNA: TGTGCCAGCAGTGAAGTGCATAGGACGGCGAATTCACCCCTCCACTTT. It is translated as CASSEVHRTANSPLHF.

CDR3 region: CASTIQGGMIPLHF. The CDR3, as DNA: TGTGCCAGCACCATACAGGGAGGTATGATACCCCTCCACTTT. This sequence joins TRBV6-5 and TRBJ1-6; possible D gene TRBD1, 6 bases. Germline V gene data show CDR1 as MNHEY and CDR2 as SVGAGI. Between the trimmed V and J ends, which lost 7 bases and 12 bases, there was a span of 19 bases. The CDR3 is made up of 14 amino acids.

The V and J genes are TRBV7-9 and TRBJ2-7; D possibly uses TRBD1 or TRBD2 (6 bases each). Germline assignment: CDR1 SEHNR and CDR2 FQNEAQ (reference sequence). The CDR3 consists of 16 residues. The germline V and J ends were trimmed by 4 bases and 2 bases, with 18 bases remaining between them. CDR3 DNA: TGTGCCAGCAGCTCCCACTTGGGGGGCTTGACCTACGAGCAGTACTTC. Its translation: CASSSHLGGLTYEQYF.

The genes are TRBV7-9 and TRBJ1-4, with TRBD1 as a possible D gene (5 bases). CDR1 SEHNR and CDR2 FQNEAQ come from the germline V gene (reference sequence). V was trimmed by 7 bases and J by 8 bases, leaving 11 bases between them. The CDR3 has 12 residues. The CDR3 region is CASTQGGEKLFF. DNA of the CDR3: TGTGCCAGCACCCAGGGAGGGGAAAAACTGTTTTTT.

This clonotype was counted ten times or more. J is TRBJ1-6 and V is TRBV7-3, with D tentatively TRBD1 (6 bases). Trimming removed 1 base at V and 9 bases at J, with 10 bases between. The CDR3 is 14 residues long. Germline loops: CDR1 SGHTA, CDR2 FQGTGA. CDR3: CASSLIQGSSPLHF. CDR3 sequence (DNA): TGTGCCAGCAGCTTAATTCAGGGGTCTTCACCCCTCCACTTT.

This clonotype was seen a handful of times. This rearrangement joins TRBV12-3 or TRBV12-4 to TRBJ2-2; tentative D call: TRBD2 (6 bases). V lost 2 bases to trimming and J lost 1 base, with 14 bases between them. The CDR3 has 17 residues. CDR3 in amino acids: CASSLMRGPENTGELFF. CDR3 sequence (DNA): TGTGCCAGCAGTTTAATGCGGGGACCTGAGAACACCGGGGAGCTGTTTTTT.

The table lists this clonotype with a few counts. The chain joins TRBV2 to TRBJ2-3; the D gene is possibly TRBD1 (5 bases). Trimming pared 1 base from V and 1 base from J, leaving 9 bases between. This CDR3 has 15 amino acids. Germline CDR1 is SNHLY and CDR2 is FYNNEI. Written as DNA, the CDR3 is TGTGCCAGCAGTGAAGGACAGACCGGCACAGATACGCAGTATTTT. It yields the protein CASSEGQTGTDTQYF.

A note on this clonotype: One base away lies a much larger clone, so this may be a sequencing read error. The final CDR3 position lacks the conserved phenylalanine or tryptophan, pointing to a likely read error. The chain links TRBV20-1 to TRBJ2-1; the D gene is possibly TRBD2 (6 bases). V was trimmed by 0 bases and J by 0 bases, leaving 12 bases between them. Germline CDR1 reads DFQATT; CDR2 reads SNEGSKA (reference sequence). The length of the CDR3 is 16 residues. The CDR3 region is CSARDLIADSYNEQFL. As DNA, the CDR3 is TGCAGTGCTAGAGATCTCATAGCGGACTCCTACAATGAGCAGTTCTTA.

This clonotype occurred a few times. This chain connects TRBV6-2 or TRBV6-3 to TRBJ2-3, with 9 positions matching TRBD2. Germline lookup yields CDR1 MNHEY and CDR2 SVGEGT. J lost 5 bases, V lost 2 bases, and 11 bases had no gene match. This CDR3 spans 17 amino acids. The CDR3 spells CASSYGLAGHQGDTQYF. CDR3 bases: TGTGCCAGCAGTTACGGGCTAGCGGGACACCAAGGAGATACGCAGTATTTT.

This clonotype was detected ten times or more. The V and J genes are TRBV11-3 and TRBJ2-7, with 9 bases identical to TRBD1. Germline V gene lookup returns CDR1 SGHNT and CDR2 YENEEA. This CDR3 has 16 residues. With 2 bases clipped from V and 6 bases from J, the junction kept 11 bases outside the gene matches. CDR3 sequence: CASSLRLGTGSSEQYF. The CDR3 DNA is TGTGCCAGCAGCTTAAGATTAGGGACAGGGAGCTCCGAGCAGTACTTC.

This clonotype has a handful of counts. This chain connects TRBV6-5 to TRBJ1-2, with unresolved D. The CDR3 extends over 13 amino acids. Germline V lookup: CDR1 MNHEY, CDR2 SVGAGI. The V end was cut by 7 bases, the J end by 7 bases, with 16 bases between. Written as DNA, the CDR3 is TGTGCCAGCAAAACTGGTGGAAGGGCTGGCTACACCTTC. Residues: CASKTGGRAGYTF.

This clonotype showed up many times. The chain has TRBV5-1 and TRBJ2-7; D unclear. From germline, CDR1 is SGHRS and CDR2 YFSETQ. The CDR3 contains 12 residues. Trimming shortened V by 0 bases and J by 10 bases, and 11 bases separated the two germline ends. The CDR3 protein is CASSLDRYQQYF. The DNA for the CDR3 is TGCGCCAGCAGCTTGGACAGATACCAACAGTACTTC.

This clonotype was seen only a few times. The V call is TRBV7-6, the J call TRBJ2-7, with D possibly matching TRBD2 (6 bases). The germline V gene has CDR1 SGHVS and CDR2 FNYEAQ. Trimming shortened V by 8 bases and J by 5 bases, and 28 bases separated the two germline ends. The CDR3 is 17 residues long. The CDR3 region is CASSAGLGSGQLDEQYF. The CDR3 DNA follows: TGTGCCAGCTCGGCAGGACTCGGTAGCGGCCAATTGGACGAGCAGTACTTC.

V usage is TRBV7-8 and J usage is TRBJ1-6; D remains unclear. This CDR3 region has 16 residues. CDR1 SGHVS and CDR2 FQNEAQ come from the germline V gene. Trimming took off 5 bases at V and 7 bases at J, with 18 bases between the two ends. Written as DNA, the CDR3 is TGTGCCAGCAGCGAATCCTATAAAGGAGGAAATTCACCCCTCCACTTT. It codes for CASSESYKGGNSPLHF.

The gene calls are TRBV6-1 and TRBJ1-5; no reliable D call. This CDR3 spans 13 amino acids. The germline V gene has CDR1 MNHNS and CDR2 SASEGT. Between the trimmed V and J ends, which lost 3 bases and 10 bases, there was a span of 13 bases. CDR3 residues: CASSEKGPYPQHF. The CDR3 DNA reads TGTGCCAGCAGTGAGAAAGGGCCTTACCCCCAGCATTTT.

This clonotype was detected ten times or more. This chain uses TRBV7-8 with TRBJ2-1; no clear D gene. The CDR3 consists of 15 residues. Looked up from germline, CDR1 is SGHVS and CDR2 is FQNEAQ. Trimming shortened V by 3 bases and J by 8 bases, and 17 bases separated the two germline ends. CDR3 DNA sequence: TGTGCCAGCAGCTTCCCTCTCGGTGATGATGATGAGCAGTTCTTC. Its protein is CASSFPLGDDDEQFF.

This clonotype was recorded many times. This chain joins TRBV10-3 and TRBJ1-2; 12 positions agree with TRBD1. Germline values: CDR1 ENHRY, CDR2 SYGVKD. J gave up 2 bases and V 0 bases, and 7 bases lay outside the gene matches. The CDR3 covers 18 residues. CDR3 region: CAISESLGDRGPNYGYTF. Here the CDR3 DNA reads TGTGCCATCAGTGAGTCATTAGGGGACAGGGGGCCAAACTATGGCTACACCTTC.